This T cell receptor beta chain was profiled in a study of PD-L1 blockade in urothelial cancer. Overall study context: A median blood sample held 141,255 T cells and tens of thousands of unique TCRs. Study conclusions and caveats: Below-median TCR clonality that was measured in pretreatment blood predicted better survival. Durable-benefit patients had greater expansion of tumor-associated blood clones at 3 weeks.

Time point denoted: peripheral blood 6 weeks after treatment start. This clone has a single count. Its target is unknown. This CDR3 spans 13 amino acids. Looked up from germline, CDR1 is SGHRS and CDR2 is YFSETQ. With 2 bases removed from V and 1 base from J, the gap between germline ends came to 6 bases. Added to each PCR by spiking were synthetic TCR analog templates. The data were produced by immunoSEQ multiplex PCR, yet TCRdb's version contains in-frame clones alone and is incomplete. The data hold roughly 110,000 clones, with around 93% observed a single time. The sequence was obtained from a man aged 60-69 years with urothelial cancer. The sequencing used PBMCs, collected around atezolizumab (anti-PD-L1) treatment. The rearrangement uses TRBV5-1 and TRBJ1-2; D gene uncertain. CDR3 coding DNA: TGCGCCAGCAGCTTTAACAGTAACTATGGCTACACCTTC. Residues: CASSFNSNYGYTF.